These T cell receptor beta chains were read from a single sample in a study of a mutant IDH1 vaccine in newly diagnosed glioma. This table comes from immunoSEQ multiplex PCR, and its TCRdb copy is limited to in-frame clones, with some not included. The profile shows about 83,000 clones, roughly 77% of them singletons. These TCRs are of unknown antigen specificity. The material was PBMCs, obtained from a glioma patient whose treatment included an IDH1 peptide vaccine. Every receptor here comes from a man aged 40-50 years with glioma. CDR3s include the opening cysteine and the closing phenylalanine or tryptophan. Each record gives: V gene, D gene, J gene, clone size, CDR3 protein, CDR3 DNA. A D gene is named only where the DNA matches it firmly. The size of a clone is reported for some rows only, either as once, few or many, or as a class for expanded clones.

TRBV6-5,-,TRBJ2-2,-,CASSYRDGTGELFF,TGTGCCAGCAGTTACCGAGACGGTACCGGGGAGCTGTTTTTT
TRBV6-6,TRBD1,TRBJ1-6,-,CASSLGTGHSPLHF,TGTGCCAGCAGTTTAGGGACAGGTCATTCACCCCTCCACTTT
TRBV6-5,-,TRBJ2-7,-,CATYNLAYEQYF,TGTGCCACTTACAACCTGGCCTACGAGCAGTACTTC
TRBV18,-,TRBJ2-7,-,CASSRERYEQYF,TGTGCCAGCTCCCGGGAACGCTACGAGCAGTACTTC
TRBV27,TRBD1,TRBJ2-7,once,CASSQDRGRIHEQYF,TGTGCCAGCAGCCAGGACAGGGGGCGCATCCACGAGCAGTACTTC
TRBV5-4,TRBD1,TRBJ1-4,-,CASSMGQGVSKLFF,TGTGCCAGCAGCATGGGACAGGGAGTCTCCAAACTGTTTTTT
TRBV2,-,TRBJ2-1,-,CASASELNNEQFF,TGTGCCAGCGCTAGCGAGTTGAACAATGAGCAGTTCTTC
TRBV7-8,TRBD2,TRBJ2-2,-,CASSPAGGLNTGELFF,TGTGCCAGCAGCCCTGCGGGGGGTCTGAACACCGGGGAGCTGTTTTTT
TRBV28,TRBD1,TRBJ2-7,-,CASSPDRDVFYEQYF,TGTGCCAGCAGCCCAGACAGGGATGTTTTCTACGAGCAGTACTTC
TRBV19,-,TRBJ1-5,-,CASKEGQANYSNQPQHF,TGTGCCAGTAAAGAGGGGCAGGCCAACTATAGCAATCAGCCCCAGCATTTT
TRBV28,TRBD2,TRBJ2-1,once,CASSLPPGTSVRNEQFF,TGTGCCAGCAGTTTACCGCCCGGGACTAGCGTGCGCAATGAGCAGTTCTTC
TRBV2,-,TRBJ2-2,-,CASNIAGELFF,TGTGCCAGCAATATCGCCGGGGAGCTGTTTTTT
TRBV7-9,-,TRBJ1-4,once,CASSQLPGQRKGYEKLFF,TGTGCCAGCAGCCAACTTCCCGGACAGCGAAAGGGATATGAAAAACTGTTTTTT
TRBV28,-,TRBJ1-2,few,CASSPRPGRNGYTF,TGTGCCAGCAGTCCCCGGCCGGGGCGGAATGGCTACACCTTC
TRBV19,TRBD1,TRBJ1-2,-,CASSIVGGQGHGYTF,TGTGCCAGTAGTATAGTCGGGGGACAGGGCCATGGCTACACCTTC
TRBV19,TRBD1,TRBJ1-3,-,CASTPGQGAFGNTIYF,TGTGCCAGTACTCCGGGACAGGGGGCTTTTGGAAACACCATATATTTT
TRBV9,TRBD2,TRBJ2-5,few,CASSVLAGGETQYF,TGTGCCAGCAGCGTTCTAGCGGGGGGAGAGACCCAGTACTTC
TRBV5-1,-,TRBJ1-3,-,CASSLEGLSGNTIYF,TGCGCCAGCAGCTTGGAGGGACTCTCTGGAAACACCATATATTTT
TRBV4-2,TRBD1,TRBJ2-5,-,CASSREVRTGGDRIQETQYF,TGTGCCAGCAGCCGAGAAGTTAGGACAGGGGGCGACCGAATCCAAGAGACCCAGTACTTC
TRBV4-3,TRBD2,TRBJ2-3,-,CASRRGSGGPGEDTQYF,TGCGCCAGCAGGAGGGGTAGCGGGGGCCCCGGTGAAGATACGCAGTATTTT
TRBV28,TRBD1,TRBJ2-1,once,CASSLLALGQDYNEQFF,TGTGCCAGCAGTTTACTAGCTTTGGGACAGGACTACAATGAGCAGTTCTTC
TRBV10-3,TRBD2,TRBJ2-3,-,CAISASGGTDTQYF,TGTGCCATCAGTGCTAGCGGGGGCACAGATACGCAGTATTTT
TRBV6-5,-,TRBJ1-5,-,CASSYSPNNQPQHF,TGTGCCAGCAGTTACTCCCCGAACAATCAGCCCCAGCATTTT
TRBV28,-,TRBJ1-5,-,CASRLYYSNQPQHF,TGTGCCAGCAGGCTTTACTATAGCAATCAGCCCCAGCATTTT
TRBV18,-,TRBJ2-2,-,CASSPRDKNTGELFF,TGTGCCAGCTCACCACGGGACAAGAACACCGGGGAGCTGTTTTTT
TRBV9,-,TRBJ2-3,-,CASSVGGTTDTQYF,TGTGCCAGCAGCGTAGGGGGGACCACAGATACGCAGTATTTT
TRBV30,TRBD2,TRBJ2-3,-,CAWRPFGGGTDTQYF,TGTGCCTGGAGACCTTTCGGGGGGGGCACAGATACGCAGTATTTT
TRBV30,-,TRBJ1-4,few,CAWSSGGNEKLFF,TGTGCCTGGAGTTCGGGCGGCAATGAAAAACTGTTTTTT
TRBV5-1,TRBD2,TRBJ2-3,-,CASSLVPRGLAGEDTQYF,TGCGCCAGCAGCTTGGTCCCCAGGGGACTAGCGGGGGAAGATACGCAGTATTTT
TRBV27,TRBD2,TRBJ2-2,-,CASIDSGRGNTGELFF,TGTGCCAGCATCGATAGCGGGAGGGGGAACACCGGGGAGCTGTTTTTT
TRBV2,-,TRBJ1-5,few,CASSEVALERQPQHF,TGTGCCAGCAGTGAGGTAGCTTTAGAGCGTCAGCCCCAGCATTTT
TRBV28,-,TRBJ1-1,-,CASTLDRNTEAFF,TGTGCCAGCACCTTGGACAGGAACACTGAAGCTTTCTTT
TRBV9,-,TRBJ1-1,few,CASSGPSGTEAFF,TGTGCCAGCAGCGGCCCCTCCGGGACAGAAGCTTTCTTT
TRBV28,TRBD2,TRBJ2-1,-,CASRLAGANNEQFF,TGTGCCAGCAGACTAGCGGGAGCGAACAATGAGCAGTTCTTC
TRBV18,-,TRBJ2-3,-,CASSPLETSTDTQYF,TGTGCCAGCTCACCACTGGAAACTAGCACAGATACGCAGTATTTT
TRBV30,-,TRBJ1-2,-,CAWRFLAGNGYTF,TGTGCCTGGAGGTTTCTAGCGGGGAATGGCTACACCTTC
TRBV5-4,-,TRBJ2-1,-,CASSLDVPGNNEQFF,TGTGCCAGCAGCTTGGATGTGCCGGGTAACAATGAGCAGTTCTTC
TRBV19,-,TRBJ2-5,few,CASSIQGRETQYF,TGTGCCAGTAGTATTCAGGGCCGCGAGACCCAGTACTTC
TRBV7-2,-,TRBJ1-1,-,CASSTLSRGAVTEAFF,TGTGCCAGCAGCACACTAAGCCGGGGGGCCGTGACTGAAGCTTTCTTT
TRBV27,TRBD2,TRBJ2-5,-,CASSPGTSGSRETQYF,TGTGCCAGCAGTCCTGGGACTAGCGGGAGTAGAGAGACCCAGTACTTC
TRBV19,-,TRBJ1-1,-,CASSTSRVPRVDTEAFF,TGTGCCAGTAGTACCTCTCGGGTACCCCGGGTGGACACTGAAGCTTTCTTT
TRBV7-2,-,TRBJ2-7,-,CASTSGGALEEQYF,TGTGCCAGCACCTCAGGGGGGGCTCTTGAAGAGCAGTACTTC
TRBV2,-,TRBJ2-1,-,CASTYGGSSYNEQFF,TGTGCCAGCACTTATGGCGGAAGCTCCTACAATGAGCAGTTCTTC
TRBV28,-,TRBJ2-5,-,CASKGRNQETQYF,TGTGCCAGCAAGGGACGGAACCAAGAGACCCAGTACTTC
TRBV6-5,TRBD1,TRBJ1-4,few,CASSYTPGQGRVLFF,TGTGCCAGCAGTTACACCCCGGGACAGGGACGGGTACTGTTTTTT
TRBV18,-,TRBJ1-1,-,CASSSDKNTEAFF,TGTGCCAGCTCCTCGGACAAGAACACTGAAGCTTTCTTT
TRBV7-8,-,TRBJ2-3,once,CASNLVVSGTDTQYF,TGTGCCAGCAACTTAGTAGTTAGCGGCACAGATACGCAGTATTTT
TRBV28,TRBD1,TRBJ1-5,few,CASRSGTGSNQPQHF,TGTGCCAGCAGGTCCGGGACAGGGAGCAATCAGCCCCAGCATTTT
TRBV18,TRBD2,TRBJ2-3,-,CASSPLAGGPVSTDTQYF,TGTGCCAGCTCACCATTAGCGGGAGGGCCCGTTAGCACAGATACGCAGTATTTT
TRBV18,TRBD2,TRBJ2-7,-,CASSPLLAGGTSYEQYF,TGTGCCAGCTCACCCCTCCTAGCGGGAGGGACCTCCTACGAGCAGTACTTC
TRBV18,-,TRBJ2-3,-,CASSLSPDSTTDTQYF,TGTGCCAGCTCACTCAGTCCAGACAGTACGACAGATACGCAGTATTTT
TRBV5-4,TRBD2,TRBJ2-3,-,CASSVDRGGADTQYF,TGTGCCAGCAGCGTTGATCGGGGGGGCGCAGATACGCAGTATTTT
TRBV5-6,TRBD2,TRBJ2-3,-,CASSLAGEGTDTQYF,TGTGCCAGCAGCTTGGCGGGGGAGGGTACAGATACGCAGTATTTT
TRBV7-2,TRBD2,TRBJ2-2,once,CASSSLAGGPGELFF,TGTGCCAGCAGCTCCTTAGCGGGGGGGCCCGGGGAGCTGTTTTTT
TRBV7-2,-,TRBJ2-4,once,CASSLGASGKNIQYF,TGTGCCAGCAGCTTAGGAGCCAGCGGGAAAAACATTCAGTACTTC
TRBV29-1,TRBD2,TRBJ2-2,-,CSVEITSGRNTGELFF,TGCAGCGTTGAGATAACTAGCGGACGGAACACCGGGGAGCTGTTTTTT
TRBV5-1,-,TRBJ2-4,-,CASTPGLGTAKNIQYF,TGCGCCAGCACCCCGGGATTGGGGACTGCCAAAAACATTCAGTACTTC
TRBV5-1,-,TRBJ2-7,-,CASSRGFGDSYEQYF,TGCGCCAGCAGCCGGGGGTTCGGGGACTCCTACGAGCAGTACTTC
TRBV10-3,TRBD1,TRBJ1-2,-,CAISDDREQGYGYTF,TGTGCCATCAGTGACGACAGGGAACAAGGGTATGGCTACACCTTC
TRBV19,TRBD1,TRBJ2-3,-,CASSPTGRTDTQYF,TGTGCCAGCAGTCCGACAGGGCGCACAGATACGCAGTATTTT